Presented here are 5 T cell receptor beta chains from one specimen sequenced in a study of Ad26.COV2.S vaccination and SARS-CoV-2 variants. Sequencing was performed with immunoSEQ multiplex PCR; in TCRdb, only in-frame clones are kept and a portion is missing. The sample has hundreds of thousands of clones, 89% seen once; the top ten hold about 1.5%. The treatment denotes: around 19 received Ad26.COV2.S at low or high dose, single or two shots; roughly five received placebo; per-sample allocation not given. Day 63 after the first vaccine or placebo injection was the time point for sampling. The starting material was peripheral blood, obtained in a trial of Ad26.COV2.S vaccine versus placebo. The receptors were sampled from a person between 18 and 59 years old who received the Ad26.COV2.S COVID-19 vaccine or a placebo.

V and J are TRBV7-9 and TRBJ1-3; D unresolved. Per the germline V gene, CDR1 is SEHNR and CDR2 is FQNEAQ (reference sequence). The CDR3 spans 15 residues. V was pared by 5 bases and J by 4 bases, with 15 bases between. This CDR3 reads CASSPPGQEGNTIYF. The CDR3 region has the DNA TGTGCCAGCAGCCCACCGGGCCAGGAGGGAAACACCATATATTTT. The full variable domain, its missing parts supplied by reference TRBV7-9 and TRBJ1-3, is DTGVSQNPRHKITKRGQNVTFRCDPISEHNRLYWYRQTLGQGPEFLTYFQNEAQLEKSRLLSDRFSAERPKGSFSTLEIQRTEQGDSAMYLCASSPPGQEGNTIYFGEGSWLTVV.

The rearrangement uses TRBV3-1 (or the pseudogene TRBV3-2) and TRBJ1-5; D might be TRBD1 (5 bases). Germline lookup yields CDR1 LGHDT and CDR2 YNNKEL (reference sequence). The CDR3 consists of 15 residues. The V end was cut by 0 bases, the J end by 7 bases, with 13 bases between. CDR3 DNA: TGTGCCAGCAGCCAAGAAGGTCCCAGGGCCCAGCCCCAGCATTTT. It yields the protein CASSQEGPRAQPQHF.

This chain joins TRBV6-4 and TRBJ1-3; D remains ambiguous. Germline V gives CDR1 MRHNA, CDR2 SNTAGT. This CDR3 has 15 amino acids. The V and J ends lost 5 bases and 0 bases respectively, with 11 bases between them. CDR3 amino acids: CASSRDGSSGNTIYF. CDR3 in DNA: TGTGCCAGCAGTCGAGACGGAAGCTCTGGAAACACCATATATTTT.

This sequence joins TRBV7-2 and TRBJ2-6, with a weak D call TRBD1 (7 bases). There are 19 residues in the CDR3. Germline CDR1 SGHTA, CDR2 FQGNSA. V gave up 3 bases and J gave up 2 bases, with 20 bases separating them. CDR3 DNA: TGTGCCAGCAGCTTTAATCCAATCGGCAGGGGGGCTGGGGCCAACGTCCTGACTTTC. Protein: CASSFNPIGRGAGANVLTF.

The V gene is TRBV30, the J gene TRBJ1-4; unclear D gene. The length of the CDR3 is 13 residues. Trimming removed 5 bases from V and 8 bases from J, with 15 bases in between. Germline CDR1 is GTSNPN and CDR2 is SVGIG (reference sequence). CDR3 loop: CAWAASTFEKLFF. The CDR3 DNA is TGTGCCTGGGCGGCCTCAACTTTCGAAAAACTGTTTTTT.